This TCR beta chain is drawn from a study of OX40 agonist ivuxolimab in advanced cancers. At the level of the study: Among those enrolled, mean age was around 60 years (range 23 to 79) and approximately 80% were male.

Here immunoSEQ multiplex PCR was the method, and the copy in TCRdb shows in-frame clones only, minus some. There are more than 60,000 clones in the sample; 85% occur only once, and 0.6% to 0.8% lies in the top ten. No patient had autoimmune disease or received systemic immunosuppression. The sample was CD4+ or CD8+ T cells sorted from blood, taken in a trial of the OX40 agonist ivuxolimab. This clonotype was obtained from an adult with an advanced solid tumor such as melanoma, head and neck, liver or kidney cancer.

The CDR3 DNA follows: TGTGCCACCGGGACTAAAGAGACCCAGTACTTC. This translates into CATGTKETQYF. The chain uses TRBV21-1 and TRBJ2-5; the DNA was not used to check the table's D call, TRBD2. TRBV21-1 corresponds to a pseudogene. CDR3 length equals 11 residues.